One and the same sample provided the 24 T cell receptor beta chains below, sequenced in a study of T-cell reconstitution after alpha-beta-depleted transplantation in children (dated by TCRdb to about 2016). The library was obtained by PCR. Data came from an Illumina HiSeq 2500. TCR library preparation used molecular barcoding, with unique molecular identifiers applied to normalize quantification of the TCRbeta repertoire. TCRdb itself trimmed the public reads at Q25 with fastp, ran MiXCR and retained productive beta chains. Duplicate CDR3 protein sequences are folded into a single record with the most common DNA and genes. Counted in this sample were about 610,000 distinct CDR3 sequences; roughly a tenth of them appeared once. The ten largest clones add up to about 4.2% of the sample. The sequences come from PBMCs from the stem cell graft donor, collected from the stem cell graft. The origin of the receptors is a human donor who donated a stem cell graft to a child with acute myeloid leukemia.

This clonotype turned up a few times. The rearrangement joins TRBV4-2 to TRBJ1-4; D unresolved. This CDR3 has 14 amino acids. Germline-derived CDR1 and CDR2 are LGHNA and YNFKEQ. V was clipped by 5 bases and J by 2 bases, with 9 bases between them. The CDR3 sequence is CASSSQTTNEKLFF. CDR3 sequence (DNA): TGTGCCAGCAGCTCCCAGACTACTAATGAAAAACTGTTTTTT.

In this sample, this clonotype turned up many times. The chain carries TRBV10-3 and TRBJ1-4; 8 nucleotides agree with TRBD1. V gave up 10 bases and J gave up 0 bases; unmatched junction bases: 10. CDR1 ENHRY and CDR2 SYGVKD come from the germline V gene. This CDR3 has 16 residues. The CDR3 nucleotides are TGTGCCACGCAGACAGGGGCCATCGCAACTAATGAAAAACTGTTTTTT. This translates into CATQTGAIATNEKLFF.

This clonotype was observed a handful of times. The chain recombines TRBV7-2 with TRBJ1-2, with a tentative D call TRBD1 (6 bases). V was cut by 6 bases and J by 8 bases, with 25 bases left in between. This CDR3 comprises 16 residues. Germline V lookup: CDR1 SGHTA, CDR2 FQGNSA. The CDR3 DNA sequence: TGTGCCAGCAGTAATATCAGGGGAGGTCTTGGGGGAGGCTACACCTTC. This translates into CASSNIRGGLGGGYTF.

The chain has TRBV15 and TRBJ2-5, with D maybe TRBD1 (5 bases). V was clipped by 3 bases and J by 1 base, with 9 bases between them. This CDR3 has 14 amino acids. Germline V lookup: CDR1 LNHNV, CDR2 YYDKDF (reference sequence). In nucleotides, the CDR3 is TGTGCCACCAGCAGCATCCAGGGCCAAGAGACCCAGTACTTC. This encodes CATSSIQGQETQYF.

The chain's CDR3 is CASSQASGRNTGELFF. CDR3 nucleotides: TGTGCCAGCAGCCAAGCGAGCGGGAGGAACACCGGGGAGCTGTTTTTT. This rearrangement joins TRBV4-2 to TRBJ2-2; 8 positions match TRBD2. CDR1 LGHNA and CDR2 YNFKEQ come from the germline V gene. CDR3 length equals 16 residues. V shed 1 base and J 1 base; nucleotides not matched to a gene: 2.

This rearrangement joins TRBV9 to TRBJ1-3; D is undetermined. The V and J ends lost 1 base and 0 bases respectively, with 14 bases between them. CDR3 length: 17 residues. The germline V gene encodes CDR1 SGDLS and CDR2 YYNGEE. The CDR3 is CASSVFDKGSSGNTIYF. The CDR3 DNA reads TGTGCCAGCAGCGTATTCGACAAAGGAAGCTCTGGAAACACCATATATTTT. The entire variable domain, with the rest obtained from reference TRBV9 and TRBJ1-3, is as follows: DSGVTQTPKHLITATGQRVTLRCSPRSGDLSVYWYQQSLDQGLQFLIQYYNGEERAKGNILERFSAQQFPDLHSELNLSSLELGDSALYFCASSVFDKGSSGNTIYFGEGSWLTVV.

This clonotype was seen ten or more times. The junction and the germline gene differ at one end; a read error may be behind it. The V call is TRBV27, the J call TRBJ2-5, with a tentative D call TRBD1 (6 bases). CDR1 and CDR2 (germline): MNHEY, SMNVEV (reference sequence). This CDR3 has 12 residues. The CDR3 region has the DNA TGTGCCAGCAGTTTATTGGGGGCCCACCTCTGGTTC. Translating it yields CASSLLGAHLWF.

This chain connects TRBV7-9 to TRBJ1-4; possible D gene TRBD1, 5 bases. This CDR3 region has 14 residues. Trimming left V 5 bases short and J 0 bases short, with 7 bases between. The germline gives CDR1 SEHNR, CDR2 FQNEAQ (reference sequence). The chain's CDR3 is CASSRQSTNEKLFF. DNA for the CDR3: TGTGCCAGCAGCCGACAGTCAACTAATGAAAAACTGTTTTTT.

This chain links TRBV20-1 with TRBJ1-4; 8 bases match TRBD1. Losses at the gene ends were 5 bases for V and 6 bases for J; bases not matched to a gene: 8. This CDR3 is built from 14 residues. CDR1 is DFQATT and CDR2 is SNEGSKA in the germline V gene (reference sequence). CDR3 region: CSAARTGSDEKLFF. In DNA, the CDR3 is TGCAGTGCTGCAAGGACAGGGTCAGATGAAAAACTGTTTTTT.

This clonotype was detected a few times. This chain uses TRBV7-2 with TRBJ2-7, with D possibly being TRBD1 (6 bases). The CDR3 contains 15 residues. The V gene's germline CDR1 is SGHTA and CDR2 FQGNSA. V dropped 3 bases and J dropped 4 bases, with 16 bases sitting between them. In nucleotides, the CDR3 is TGTGCCAGCAGCTTCACCGGGACAAACTCTTACGAGCAGTACTTC. It is translated as CASSFTGTNSYEQYF.

The sample holds many counts of this clonotype. V is TRBV29-1 and J is TRBJ1-1, with 9 bases that match TRBD1. The CDR3 runs to 13 residues. With V trimmed by 8 bases and J by 5 bases, 9 bases remained unmatched. The V gene's germline CDR1 is SQVTM and CDR2 ANQGSEA. CDR3 region: CSPHRGQGTEAFF. The CDR3 DNA reads TGCAGCCCCCACAGGGGGCAGGGGACTGAAGCTTTCTTT. Full variable domain (missing parts from reference TRBV29-1 and TRBJ1-1): SAVISQKPSRDICQRGTSLTIQCQVDSQVTMMFWYRQQPGQSLTLIATANQGSEATYESGFVIDKFPISRPNLTFSTLTVSNMSPEDSSIYLCSPHRGQGTEAFFGQGTRLTVV.

The V call is TRBV6-2 or TRBV6-3, the J call TRBJ2-7; 14 bases line up with TRBD2. The V and J ends lost 5 bases and 4 bases, in that order; junction bases with no gene match: 22. This CDR3 comprises 21 residues. Germline V gene sequence: CDR1 MNHEY, CDR2 SVGEGT. The CDR3 sequence: CASSRETPGLAGAVLSYEQYF. CDR3 in DNA: TGTGCCAGCAGTAGGGAAACACCGGGACTAGCGGGAGCGGTACTATCTTACGAGCAGTACTTC.

The chain has TRBV4-3 and TRBJ2-3, with 7 bases aligning to TRBD2. The CDR3 has 16 residues. Trimming cost V 4 bases and J 2 bases; bases outside gene matches: 9. The germline V gene has CDR1 LGHNA and CDR2 YSLEER. The CDR3 nucleotides read TGCGCCAGCAGCCCGCGCGGGGGTGGCTCCACAGATACGCAGTATTTT. It is translated as CASSPRGGGSTDTQYF.

The V gene is TRBV6-1, the J gene TRBJ2-7; no definite D call. Germline values: CDR1 MNHNS, CDR2 SASEGT. This CDR3 is 13 amino acids long. V shed 6 bases and J shed 0 bases, with 9 bases lying between them. CDR3 coding DNA: TGTGCCAGCAGGCTCAGTTCCTCCTACGAGCAGTACTTC. As protein: CASRLSSSYEQYF.

The V call is TRBV6-5, the J call TRBJ1-2; 12 bases align to TRBD1. V shed 4 bases, J shed 4 bases, and the junction held 7 bases outside the gene matches. In germline, CDR1 is MNHEY, CDR2 SVGAGI. The CDR3 spans 16 residues. CDR3 region: CASSSKGTGGIYGYTF. The CDR3 bases are TGTGCCAGCAGTTCGAAGGGGACAGGGGGCATCTATGGCTACACCTTC.

This clonotype turned up a few times. This rearrangement joins TRBV6-2 or TRBV6-3 to TRBJ1-2; 8 nucleotides align to TRBD1. The V gene's germline CDR1 is MNHEY and CDR2 SVGEGT. This CDR3 has 15 residues. Losses at the gene ends were 5 bases for V and 5 bases for J; bases not matched to a gene: 10. CDR3: CASSPRDRGVYGYTF. The CDR3 nucleotides are TGTGCCAGCAGTCCCAGAGACAGGGGCGTTTATGGCTACACCTTC.

This clonotype was counted ten times or more. The chain recombines TRBV6-5 with TRBJ2-5; tentatively, D is TRBD2 (6 bases). Trimming took 1 base from V and 2 from J, leaving 14 bases between them. Germline V gene data show CDR1 as MNHEY and CDR2 as SVGAGI. CDR3 length equals 16 residues. The CDR3 DNA reads TGTGCCAGCAGTTACTTGGTCGGGGGTGGACAAGAGACCCAGTACTTC. This translates into CASSYLVGGGQETQYF.

This clonotype has just a few counts. The gene calls are TRBV6-1 and TRBJ2-1; 14 nucleotides agree with TRBD2. The J segment lost 2 bases and the V segment lost 4 bases, leaving 1 base of the junction unmatched. Germline lookup yields CDR1 MNHNS and CDR2 SASEGT. This CDR3 region has 16 residues. The CDR3 DNA is TGTGCCAGCAGTGGACTAGCGGGAGGGCCCTACAATGAGCAGTTCTTC. It codes for CASSGLAGGPYNEQFF.

This chain uses TRBV30 with TRBJ1-5; tentatively, D is TRBD1 (6 bases). Trimming removed 2 bases at V and 3 bases at J, with 8 bases between. This CDR3 has 13 amino acids. Germline lookup yields CDR1 GTSNPN and CDR2 SVGIG (reference sequence). CDR3 in amino acids: CAWSTGTNQPQHF. The DNA for the CDR3 is TGTGCCTGGAGTACAGGGACCAATCAGCCCCAGCATTTT.

This clonotype has only a few counts. The V call is TRBV12-3 or TRBV12-4, the J call TRBJ1-1; 7 bases are shared with TRBD1. Unmatched junction bases numbered 5, after V lost 4 bases and J lost 6 bases. The CDR3 consists of 13 residues. The DNA of the CDR3 is TGTGCCAGCAGTTCATGGACAGGCGCTGAAGCTTTCTTT. This codes for CASSSWTGAEAFF.

This clonotype was observed a few times. The chain joins TRBV7-3 to TRBJ1-6; 8 nucleotides match TRBD1. The CDR3 is 15 amino acids. The V segment lost 2 bases and the J segment 10 bases; nucleotides outside the gene matches: 7. CDR1 and CDR2 from the germline V gene are SGHTA and FQGTGA. CDR3 DNA: TGTGCCAGCAGCTTATCCGGACAGGGTATCTCACCCCTCCACTTT. The encoded protein is CASSLSGQGISPLHF.

The rearrangement links TRBV20-1 to TRBJ2-5, with D perhaps TRBD2 (5 bases). V lost 0 bases, J lost 1 base, and 12 bases lay in between. The length of the CDR3 is 15 residues. Germline CDR1 is DFQATT and CDR2 is SNEGSKA (reference sequence). CDR3 amino acids: CSARDLALGQETQYF. In DNA form, the CDR3 reads TGCAGTGCTAGAGACCTCGCACTAGGCCAAGAGACCCAGTACTTC.

This clonotype was found many times. The V gene is TRBV5-4, the J gene TRBJ1-5; D is ambiguous. CDR1 and CDR2 from the germline V gene are SGHNT and YYREEE (reference sequence). This CDR3 region has 15 residues. Between the trimmed V and J ends, which lost 4 bases and 1 base, there was a span of 12 bases. The CDR3 DNA sequence: TGTGCCAGCAGCCAGGATCCGAGCAGCAATCAGCCCCAGCATTTT. This sequence encodes CASSQDPSSNQPQHF.

Only a few counts were recorded for this clonotype. V gene TRBV6-1 combines with J gene TRBJ2-6; no clear D. Germline-derived CDR1 and CDR2 are MNHNS and SASEGT. Between the trimmed V and J ends, which lost 1 base and 2 bases, there was a span of 12 bases. The CDR3 is 17 residues long. DNA for the CDR3: TGTGCCAGCAGTGAAGGGGTCGGATATGCTGGGGCCAACGTCCTGACTTTC. This sequence encodes CASSEGVGYAGANVLTF.